This entry features one TCR beta chain sequence. How the authors handled the data: Amplification from reference gene primers served as the basis for estimated nucleated cell counts. Produced via immunoSEQ multiplex PCR; TCRdb's table is partial and in-frame only. The DNA gave D and trimming, while V, J and clone size come from that table. Of hundreds of thousands of clones listed, nearly 90% are singletons. The data originate from a study of blood T cell repertoires in COVID-19. Across the study: T cells, B-cell-depleted T cells, or PBMCs provided the cDNA or gDNA that served as material.

Sample: peripheral blood. The TCR originated in a woman between 18 and 29 years old who had recovered from COVID-19.

As DNA, the CDR3 is TGTGCCAGTAGTTCCCGGGAGGGCTTGGGCGAGCAGTACTTC. It encodes CASSSREGLGEQYF. This chain links TRBV19 with TRBJ2-7, with 8 bases lining up with TRBD2. Per germline, CDR1 LNHDA and CDR2 SQIVND (reference sequence). The V and J ends lost 5 bases and 6 bases, in that order; junction bases with no gene match: 9. The CDR3 length is 14 residues.